Shown below are 3 T cell receptor beta chains from a single sample sequenced in a study of blood T cells in healthy people across ages (dated by TCRdb to between 2014 and 2017). The library was built by means of 5' RACE. TCRdb lists the instrument as Illumina HiSeq 2500. A second PCR of about 7 to 12 cycles was performed with a sample-barcoded 5' primer and a J-beta primer mix. The public reads were reprocessed in TCRdb via fastp at Q25 and MiXCR, keeping in-frame beta chains. Entries are consolidated by CDR3 protein sequence, retaining the most common genes and DNA. Present in this sample are around 1,700,000 distinct CDR3 sequences, approximately 28% of which were seen just once. The top ten clonotypes cover less than 9.5% of the sample. The sample was blood. Every receptor here comes from a young woman in good health.

The chain combines TRBV2 with TRBJ2-3; 10 bases match TRBD2. V dropped 6 bases and J dropped 6; count of bases not matched to a gene: 12. The CDR3 sequence is 16 residues long. Germline assignment: CDR1 SNHLY and CDR2 FYNNEI. CDR3 DNA: TGTGCCAGCAGCCCCGGGACTAGCGCCGGCGGGGATACGCAGTATTTT. Encoded protein: CASSPGTSAGGDTQYF. Drawing the rest from reference TRBV2 and TRBJ2-3, the complete variable domain is EPEVTQTPSHQVTQMGQEVILRCVPISNHLYFYWYRQILGQKVEFLVSFYNNEISEKSEIFDDQFSVERPDGSNFTLKIRSTKLEDSAMYFCASSPGTSAGGDTQYFGPGTRLTVL.

CDR3 coding DNA: TGTGCCAGCAGCTGGGGGCCAAATGAAAAACTGTTTTTT. It encodes CASSWGPNEKLFF. J is TRBJ1-4 and V is TRBV7-2; perhaps TRBD1 as D (6 bases). V dropped 4 bases and J dropped 5 bases, with 8 bases sitting between them. Germline values: CDR1 SGHTA, CDR2 FQGNSA. This CDR3 region has 13 residues.

As for this clonotype: Given a much more abundant clone one base away, this may be a read error. The gene calls are TRBV6-6 and TRBJ1-6; maybe TRBD1 (5 bases). Trimming cost V 5 bases and J 8 bases, with 19 bases left between them. Germline lookup yields CDR1 MNHNY and CDR2 SVGAGI (reference sequence). The CDR3 spans 16 residues. This chain's CDR3 is CASSPGRPMDDSPLHF. The CDR3 DNA follows: TGTGCCAGCAGTCCGGGACGCCCGATGGATGATTCACCCCTCCACTTT.